This TCR beta chain appears in the sequencing data of a study of T cells in Graves' hyperthyroidism and ophthalmopathy. Germline CDR1 reads SGHRS; CDR2 reads YFSETQ. CDR3 size: 12 residues. V lost 6 bases, J lost 4 bases, and 3 bases stayed unmatched. Authors of the study amplified TCR beta CDR3 regions from RNA transcripts. A first-round RT-PCR of the TCR CDR3 used the HTBI primer set. Each CDR3 protein is one row after TCRdb ran MiXCR on the multiplex PCR reads. The sample consists of around 200,000 distinct CDR3 sequences, 15% to 20% of them appearing once. This clonotype occurred many times. The antigen is undetermined. General observations from the study: In the analysis, a 13 V-J model separated ophthalmopathy from stable hyperthyroidism.

Exclusions: uncontrolled infection, other autoimmune disease, pregnancy, lactation. Diagnoses rested on clinical symptoms, serum thyroxine and TRAb, thyroid ultrasound and orbital computed tomography. The clonotype was recovered from a woman aged 45-65 years with Graves' hyperthyroidism. Sequenced input: blood. The chain employs TRBV5-1 and TRBJ2-5, with 7 bases matching TRBD2. The CDR3 DNA reads as TGCGCCAGCAACTGGGGGGGAGAGACCCAGTACTTC. Translation gives CASNWGGETQYF.